The entry that follows covers one T cell receptor (beta chain) sequence. Its antigen is not identified. This sample is drawn from a study of T-cell reconstitution after alpha-beta-depleted transplantation in children. Findings and caveats of the study: Some patients' high day-60 TCRbeta diversity was attributed to recipient cells surviving conditioning.

A TCRbeta library incorporating unique molecular identifiers was prepared. One entry per CDR3 protein results from TCRdb running MiXCR on the PCR reads. This table has about 980,000 distinct CDR3 sequences, roughly 29% appearing once. The sample consisted of PBMCs, mostly from graft donor cells, taken 360 days after TCRalphabeta/CD19-depleted stem cell transplant. The receptor's source is a boy younger than two who had a stem cell transplant for SCID, so the T cells may come from the graft donor.

The CDR3 DNA reads TGTGCCAGCAGCCAAGAAAGTAGCTTCCCGGAGACCCAGTACTTC. Amino acid sequence: CASSQESSFPETQYF. The J gene is TRBJ2-5, the V gene TRBV4-2; D remains unclear. Trimming stripped 0 bases from V and 5 bases from J, with 13 bases between. This CDR3 region has 15 residues. Germline V gives CDR1 LGHNA, CDR2 YNFKEQ.